What follows is one T cell receptor beta chain and its context. CDR3 size: 14 residues. Germline-derived CDR1 and CDR2 are SGHDN and FVKESK. V lost 5 bases and J 2 bases, leaving 11 bases between the germline ends. The assay was immunoSEQ multiplex PCR, and TCRdb's table has in-frame clones only and misses some. Of 40,000 to 50,000 clones in the sample, 70% to 85% were seen once. This entry belongs to a study of preoperative IRX-2 immunotherapy in early breast cancer. Regarding treatment: preoperative locoregional IRX-2 cytokine immunotherapy. The material sequenced was tumor tissue, taken after IRX-2 immunotherapy. The receptor was isolated from a human donor with breast cancer. V usage is TRBV14 and J usage is TRBJ2-3; tentative D call: TRBD2 (6 bases). CDR3 sequence reads: CASSVGGLTDTQYF. For the CDR3, the DNA is TGTGCCAGCAGCGTCGGAGGGCTCACAGATACGCAGTATTTT.